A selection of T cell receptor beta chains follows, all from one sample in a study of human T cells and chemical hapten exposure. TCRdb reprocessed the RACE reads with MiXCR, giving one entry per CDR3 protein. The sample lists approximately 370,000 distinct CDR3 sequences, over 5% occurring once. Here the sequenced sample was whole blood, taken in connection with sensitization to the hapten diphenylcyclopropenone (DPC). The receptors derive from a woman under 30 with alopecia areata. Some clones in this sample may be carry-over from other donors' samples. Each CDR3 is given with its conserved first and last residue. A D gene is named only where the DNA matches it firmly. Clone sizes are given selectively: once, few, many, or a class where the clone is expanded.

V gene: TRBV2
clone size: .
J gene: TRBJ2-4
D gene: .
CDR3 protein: CASSETENIQYF
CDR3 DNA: TGTGCCAGCAGTGAGACGGAAAACATTCAGTACTTC

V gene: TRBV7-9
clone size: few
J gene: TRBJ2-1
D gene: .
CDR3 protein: CASSLVPSNEQFF
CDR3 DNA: TGTGCCAGCAGCTTAGTCCCTAGTAATGAGCAGTTCTTC

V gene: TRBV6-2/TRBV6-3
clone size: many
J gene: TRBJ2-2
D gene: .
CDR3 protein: CASSFANTGELFF
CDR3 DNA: TGTGCCAGCAGTTTCGCAAACACCGGGGAGCTGTTTTTT

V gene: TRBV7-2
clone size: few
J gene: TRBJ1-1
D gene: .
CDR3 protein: CASRILRQYYTEAFF
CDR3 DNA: TGTGCCAGCAGAATATTACGACAGTACTACACTGAAGCTTTCTTT

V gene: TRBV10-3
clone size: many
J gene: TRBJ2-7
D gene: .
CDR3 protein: CAIGRDGYYEQYF
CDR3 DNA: TGTGCCATCGGCCGGGACGGATACTACGAGCAGTACTTC

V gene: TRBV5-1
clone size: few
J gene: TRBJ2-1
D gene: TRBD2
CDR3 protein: CASRHTSGGADGEQFF
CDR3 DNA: TGCGCCAGCAGACATACTAGCGGGGGGGCCGACGGTGAGCAGTTCTTC

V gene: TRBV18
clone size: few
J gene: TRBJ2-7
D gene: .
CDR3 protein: CASVRATGSYEQYF
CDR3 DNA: TGTGCCAGCGTACGGGCGACAGGATCCTACGAGCAGTACTTC

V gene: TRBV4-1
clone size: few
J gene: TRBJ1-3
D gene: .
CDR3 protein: CASSQGSNTIYF
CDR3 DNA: TGCGCCAGCAGCCAGGGTTCCAACACCATATATTTT

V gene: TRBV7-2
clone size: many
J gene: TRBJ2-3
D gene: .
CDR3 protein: CASSLVSDTQYF
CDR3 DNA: TGTGCCAGCAGCTTAGTATCCGATACGCAGTATTTT

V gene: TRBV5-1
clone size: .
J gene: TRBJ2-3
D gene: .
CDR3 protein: CASSLESSDTQYF
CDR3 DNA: TGCGCCAGCAGCTTGGAAAGTTCGGATACGCAGTATTTT

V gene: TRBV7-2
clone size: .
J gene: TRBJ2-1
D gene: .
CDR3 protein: CASSLERTDNEQFF
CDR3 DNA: TGTGCCAGCAGCTTAGAACGGACAGACAATGAGCAGTTCTTC

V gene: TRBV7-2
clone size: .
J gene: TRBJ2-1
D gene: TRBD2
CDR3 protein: CASSTGTTYNEQFF
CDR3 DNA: TGTGCCAGCAGCACCGGGACTACTTACAATGAGCAGTTCTTC

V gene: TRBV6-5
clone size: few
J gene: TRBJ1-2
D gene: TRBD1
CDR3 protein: CASSSRQGRGYGYTF
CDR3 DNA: TGTGCCAGCAGTTCACGACAGGGGAGGGGATATGGCTACACCTTC

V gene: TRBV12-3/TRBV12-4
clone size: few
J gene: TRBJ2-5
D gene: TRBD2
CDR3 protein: CASSFFPSGQETQYF
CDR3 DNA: TGTGCCAGCAGTTTTTTCCCTAGCGGTCAAGAGACCCAGTACTTC

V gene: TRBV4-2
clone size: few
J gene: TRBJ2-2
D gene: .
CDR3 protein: CASSQDLRVGELFF
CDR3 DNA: TGTGCCAGCAGCCAAGATCTACGTGTCGGGGAGCTGTTTTTT

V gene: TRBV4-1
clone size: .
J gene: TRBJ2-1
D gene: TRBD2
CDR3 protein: CASSLGLVEYNEQFF
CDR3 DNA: TGCGCCAGCAGCTTAGGACTAGTCGAATACAATGAGCAGTTCTTC

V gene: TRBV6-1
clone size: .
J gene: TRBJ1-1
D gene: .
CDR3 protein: CASSEEHLNTEAFF
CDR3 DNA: TGTGCCAGCAGTGAAGAACACCTGAACACTGAAGCTTTCTTT

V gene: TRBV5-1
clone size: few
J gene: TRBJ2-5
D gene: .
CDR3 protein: CASTRDNKETQYF
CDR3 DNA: TGCGCCAGCACCCGAGATAACAAAGAGACCCAGTACTTC

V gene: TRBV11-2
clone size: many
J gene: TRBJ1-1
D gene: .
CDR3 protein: CASSPQGDGAEAFF
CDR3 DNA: TGTGCCAGCAGCCCACAGGGAGATGGGGCTGAAGCTTTCTTT

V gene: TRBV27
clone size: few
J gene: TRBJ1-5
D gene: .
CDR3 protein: CASSRVSNQPQHF
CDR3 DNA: TGTGCCAGCAGTAGGGTCAGTAATCAGCCCCAGCATTTT

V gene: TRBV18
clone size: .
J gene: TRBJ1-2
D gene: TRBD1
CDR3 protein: CASSPYGNYRGQGYTF
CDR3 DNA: TGTGCCAGCTCACCCTACGGGAACTACAGGGGGCAAGGCTACACCTTC

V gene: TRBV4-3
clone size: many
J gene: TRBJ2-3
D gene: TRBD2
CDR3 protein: CASSLGTSGTDTQYF
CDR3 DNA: TGCGCCAGCAGCTTAGGCACTAGCGGCACAGATACGCAGTATTTT

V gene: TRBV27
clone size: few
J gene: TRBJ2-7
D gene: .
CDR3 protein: CASSLGTGAPEQYF
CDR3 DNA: TGTGCCAGCAGTCTAGGGACCGGGGCACCCGAGCAGTACTTC

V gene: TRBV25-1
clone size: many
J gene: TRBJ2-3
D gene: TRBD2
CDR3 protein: CASSGSERGSDTQYF
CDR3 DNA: TGTGCCAGCAGTGGGTCGGAGCGGGGGTCAGATACGCAGTATTTT

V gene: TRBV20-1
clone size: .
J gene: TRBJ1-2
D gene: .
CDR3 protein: CSASPQGLRGYTF
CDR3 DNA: TGCAGTGCTAGTCCTCAGGGTCTGCGAGGCTACACCTTC

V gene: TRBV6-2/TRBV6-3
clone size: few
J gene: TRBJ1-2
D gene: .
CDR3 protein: CASRTPTVPNYGYTF
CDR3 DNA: TGTGCCAGCAGAACTCCGACAGTCCCCAACTATGGCTACACCTTC

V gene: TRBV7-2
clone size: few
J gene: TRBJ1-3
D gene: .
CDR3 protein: CASRRQGISGNTIYF
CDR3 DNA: TGTGCCAGCAGACGCCAGGGGATCTCTGGAAACACCATATATTTT

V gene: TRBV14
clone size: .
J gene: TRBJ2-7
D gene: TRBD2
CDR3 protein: CASSPKRGHFYEQYF
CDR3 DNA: TGTGCCAGCAGCCCGAAGCGGGGGCATTTCTACGAGCAGTACTTC

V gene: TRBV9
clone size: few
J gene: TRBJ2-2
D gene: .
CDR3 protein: CASSVVPGTPGELFF
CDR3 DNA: TGTGCCAGCAGCGTAGTCCCGGGGACCCCCGGGGAGCTGTTTTTT

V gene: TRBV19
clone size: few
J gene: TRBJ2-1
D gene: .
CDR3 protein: CASSRWNEQFF
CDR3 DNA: TGTGCCAGTAGTAGGTGGAATGAGCAGTTCTTC

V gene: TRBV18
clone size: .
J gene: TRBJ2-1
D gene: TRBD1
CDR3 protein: CASSPTGVDSYNEQFF
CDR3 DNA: TGTGCCAGCTCGCCGACAGGGGTCGACTCCTACAATGAGCAGTTCTTC

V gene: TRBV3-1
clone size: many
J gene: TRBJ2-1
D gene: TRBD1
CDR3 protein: CASSPNRGTRNEQFF
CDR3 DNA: TGTGCCAGCAGCCCAAACAGGGGAACACGGAATGAGCAGTTCTTC

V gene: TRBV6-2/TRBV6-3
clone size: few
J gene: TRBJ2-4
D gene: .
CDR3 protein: CASSLGLQNIQYF
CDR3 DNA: TGTGCCAGCAGCCTCGGACTACAAAACATTCAGTACTTC

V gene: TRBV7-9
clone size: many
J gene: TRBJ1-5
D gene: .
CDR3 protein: CASSSDRGNQPQHF
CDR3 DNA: TGTGCCAGCAGCTCGGACAGAGGCAATCAGCCCCAGCATTTT

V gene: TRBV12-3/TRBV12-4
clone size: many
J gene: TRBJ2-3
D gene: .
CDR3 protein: CASSLGSDMQYF
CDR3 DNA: TGTGCCAGCAGTTTAGGATCAGATATGCAGTATTTT

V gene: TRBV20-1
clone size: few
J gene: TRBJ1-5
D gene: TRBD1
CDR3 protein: CSAQTGAGQPQHF
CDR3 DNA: TGCAGTGCTCAAACAGGGGCAGGCCAGCCCCAGCATTTT

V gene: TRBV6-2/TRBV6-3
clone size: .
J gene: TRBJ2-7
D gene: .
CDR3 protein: CASSYSPTSTYEQYF
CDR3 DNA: TGTGCCAGCAGTTACTCGCCGACATCCACCTACGAGCAGTACTTC

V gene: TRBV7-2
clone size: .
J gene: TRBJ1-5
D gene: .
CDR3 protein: CASSLELNQPQHF
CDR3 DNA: TGTGCCAGCAGCTTAGAACTGAATCAGCCCCAGCATTTT

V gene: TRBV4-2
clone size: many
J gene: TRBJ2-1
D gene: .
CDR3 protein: CASSQDLEGGVYNEQFF
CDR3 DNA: TGTGCCAGCAGCCAAGATTTGGAGGGGGGGGTTTATAATGAGCAGTTCTTC

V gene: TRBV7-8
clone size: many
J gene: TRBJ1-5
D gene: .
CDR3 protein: CASSLAGARDQPQHF
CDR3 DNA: TGTGCCAGCAGCTTAGCAGGGGCTAGGGATCAGCCCCAGCATTTT

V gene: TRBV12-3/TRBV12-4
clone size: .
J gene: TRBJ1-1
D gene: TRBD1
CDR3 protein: CASSLDRGDTEAFF
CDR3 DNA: TGTGCCAGCAGTTTAGACAGGGGGGACACTGAAGCTTTCTTT

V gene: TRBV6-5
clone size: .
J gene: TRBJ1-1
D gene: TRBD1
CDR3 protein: CASSPTPGGRTEAFF
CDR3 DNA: TGTGCCAGCAGTCCAACCCCAGGGGGCCGGACTGAAGCTTTCTTT

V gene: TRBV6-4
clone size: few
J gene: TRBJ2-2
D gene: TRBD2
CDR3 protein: CASSNGLAETGELFF
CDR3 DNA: TGTGCCAGCAGCAACGGACTAGCGGAGACCGGGGAGCTGTTTTTT

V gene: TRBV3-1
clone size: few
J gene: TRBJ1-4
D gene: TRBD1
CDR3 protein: CASSQVAGGLEKLFF
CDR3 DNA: TGTGCCAGCAGCCAAGTCGCAGGGGGGCTTGAAAAACTGTTTTTT

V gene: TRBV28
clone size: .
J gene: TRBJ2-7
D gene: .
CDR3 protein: CASTSGSYEQYF
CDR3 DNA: TGTGCCAGCACGAGCGGCTCCTACGAGCAGTACTTC

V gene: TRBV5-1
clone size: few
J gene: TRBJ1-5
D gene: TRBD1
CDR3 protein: CAGTGFMESQPQHF
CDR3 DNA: TGCGCCGGGACAGGGTTTATGGAATCTCAGCCCCAGCATTTT

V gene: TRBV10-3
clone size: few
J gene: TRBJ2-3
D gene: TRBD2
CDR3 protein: CAISDGGDTQYF
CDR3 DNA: TGTGCCATCAGTGACGGGGGGGATACGCAGTATTTT

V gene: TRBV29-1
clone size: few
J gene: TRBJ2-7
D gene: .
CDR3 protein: CSVEDHSDEQYF
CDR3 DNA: TGCAGCGTTGAAGATCATTCAGACGAGCAGTACTTC